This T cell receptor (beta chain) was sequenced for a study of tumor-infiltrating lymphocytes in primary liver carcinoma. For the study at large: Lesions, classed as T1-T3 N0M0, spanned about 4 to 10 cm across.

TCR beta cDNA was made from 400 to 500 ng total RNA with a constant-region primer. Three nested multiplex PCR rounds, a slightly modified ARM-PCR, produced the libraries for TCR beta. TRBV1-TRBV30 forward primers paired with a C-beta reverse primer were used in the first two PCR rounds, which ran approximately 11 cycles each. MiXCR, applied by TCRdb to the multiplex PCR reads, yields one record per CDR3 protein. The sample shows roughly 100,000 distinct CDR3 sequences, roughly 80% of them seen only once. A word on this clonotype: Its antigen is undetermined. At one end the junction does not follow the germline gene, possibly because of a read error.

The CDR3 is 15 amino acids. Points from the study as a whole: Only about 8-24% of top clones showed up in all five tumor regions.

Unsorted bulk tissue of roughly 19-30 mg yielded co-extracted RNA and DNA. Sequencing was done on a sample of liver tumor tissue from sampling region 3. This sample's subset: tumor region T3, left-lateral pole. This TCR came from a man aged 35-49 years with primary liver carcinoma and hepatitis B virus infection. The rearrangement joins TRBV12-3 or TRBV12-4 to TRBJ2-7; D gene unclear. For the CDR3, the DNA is TGTGTCAGCAGCGAATTTTCGGCAGGCTCTTACGAGCAGTACTTC. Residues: CVSSEFSAGSYEQYF.